This TCR beta chain originates from a study of graft-versus-host responses after intestinal transplantation. Looking at the study overall: Each recipient received anti-thymocyte globulin induction, then tacrolimus and steroids for around 3 years.

Using immunoSEQ multiplex PCR, the repertoire was profiled, and TCRdb retains in-frame clones only, with some absent. This sample has 25,000 to 30,000 clones, with approximately 90% found just once. Sample: PBMCs, taken around 61 weeks after intestinal transplantation. The TCR comes from a human patient who received an intestinal transplant, so some T cells may come from the graft donor.

DNA of the CDR3: TGTGCCAGCAGTCAAGCCGGACAAGGGTGGAATGAAAAACTGTTTTTT. It codes for CASSQAGQGWNEKLFF. V is TRBV28 and J is TRBJ1-4; perhaps TRBD1 as D (5 bases). Trimming took 5 bases from V and 5 from J, leaving 18 bases between them. This CDR3 contains 16 residues. Germline V gives CDR1 MDHEN, CDR2 SYDVKM.